This TCR beta chain is from a study of CD8 T cells in Susac syndrome. On this clonotype: No antigen is known for it.

RNA was extracted with the RNeasy kit, and a quantity of about 0.45 to 1 ug was reverse transcribed using random hexamers. Each CDR3 protein gets one entry after TCRdb re-called the immunoSEQ multiplex PCR reads with MiXCR. Of about 130,000 distinct CDR3 sequences listed, around 93% were seen once; the top ten hold about 0.18%. Sequencing of TCR beta covered CD8+ and CD4+ T cells obtained from blood. This CDR3 region has 16 residues. Study results and limitations: The study's TCR sequencing and HLA analysis drew on a certain number of individuals. That number was acknowledged as relatively small. The study found that Susac CD8+ clonal expansion peaked in TEMRA cells and active patients.

The source of this sequence is a human donor with Susac syndrome. J is TRBJ2-1 and V is TRBV21-1; TRBD2 reflects the table's D call only, with no check against the DNA. TRBV21-1 is reported as a pseudogene. The source material was CD8+ T cells from PBMCs. The CDR3 reads CASSKGASGRANEQFF. The CDR3, as DNA: TGTGCCAGCAGCAAAGGCGCTAGCGGGAGGGCCAATGAGCAGTTCTTC.